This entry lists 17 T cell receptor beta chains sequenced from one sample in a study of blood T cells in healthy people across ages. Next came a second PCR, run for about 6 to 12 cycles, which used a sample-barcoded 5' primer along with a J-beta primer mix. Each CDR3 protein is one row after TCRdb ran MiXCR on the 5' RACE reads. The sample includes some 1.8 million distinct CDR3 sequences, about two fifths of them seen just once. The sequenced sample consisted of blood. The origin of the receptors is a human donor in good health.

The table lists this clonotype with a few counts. The CDR3 DNA reads as TGTGCCAGCAGCTTACAGGACAGGTACAATGAGCAGTTCTTC. Protein: CASSLQDRYNEQFF. The rearrangement uses TRBV11-1 and TRBJ2-1; 7 positions agree with TRBD1. The CDR3 totals 14 residues. Germline V gene sequence: CDR1 SGHAT, CDR2 FQDESV (reference sequence). With 2 bases clipped from V and 4 bases from J, the junction kept 2 bases outside the gene matches.

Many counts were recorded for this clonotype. As DNA, the CDR3 is TGTGCCACCAGTGATTTTTACGAGCAGTACTTC. This codes for CATSDFYEQYF. The chain couples TRBV24-1 to TRBJ2-7; D is unclear. Germline lookup yields CDR1 KGHDR and CDR2 SFDVKD. V was clipped by 1 base and J by 4 bases, with 1 base between them. The CDR3 has 11 amino acids.

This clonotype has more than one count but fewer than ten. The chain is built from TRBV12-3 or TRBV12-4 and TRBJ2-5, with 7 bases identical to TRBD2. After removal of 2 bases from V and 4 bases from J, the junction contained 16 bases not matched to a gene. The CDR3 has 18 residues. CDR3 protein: CASSLKMSLAGVTETQYF. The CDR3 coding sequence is TGTGCCAGCAGTTTAAAGATGAGCTTGGCGGGGGTTACAGAGACCCAGTACTTC.

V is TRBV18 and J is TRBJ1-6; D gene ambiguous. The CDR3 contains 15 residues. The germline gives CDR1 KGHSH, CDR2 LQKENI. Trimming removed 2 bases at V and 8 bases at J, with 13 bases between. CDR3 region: CASSPDPEGYSPLHF. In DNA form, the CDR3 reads TGTGCCAGCTCACCAGACCCAGAGGGATATTCACCCCTCCACTTT.

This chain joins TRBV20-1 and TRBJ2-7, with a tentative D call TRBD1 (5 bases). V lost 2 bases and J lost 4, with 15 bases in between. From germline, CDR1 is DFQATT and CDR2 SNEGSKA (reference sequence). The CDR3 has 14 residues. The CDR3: CSARLLLGAYEQYF. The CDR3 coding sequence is TGCAGTGCTAGATTGTTGCTAGGGGCGTACGAGCAGTACTTC.

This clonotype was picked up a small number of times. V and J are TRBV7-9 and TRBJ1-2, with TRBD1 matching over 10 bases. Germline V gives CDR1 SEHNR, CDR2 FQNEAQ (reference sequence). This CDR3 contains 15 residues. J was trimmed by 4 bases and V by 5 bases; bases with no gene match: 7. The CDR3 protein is CASSPGTGAIYGYTF. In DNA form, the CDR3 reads TGTGCCAGCAGCCCGGGGACAGGGGCCATCTATGGCTACACCTTC.

CDR3 DNA: TGTGCCAGCAGCTTGGACAATAAGTGGACCCAGTACTTC. This translates into CASSLDNKWTQYF. The chain employs TRBV7-9 and TRBJ2-5, with TRBD1 as a possible D gene (5 bases). Germline CDR1 SEHNR, CDR2 FQNEAQ (reference sequence). The CDR3 loop spans 13 amino acids. The V end was cut by 3 bases, the J end by 7 bases, with 12 bases between.

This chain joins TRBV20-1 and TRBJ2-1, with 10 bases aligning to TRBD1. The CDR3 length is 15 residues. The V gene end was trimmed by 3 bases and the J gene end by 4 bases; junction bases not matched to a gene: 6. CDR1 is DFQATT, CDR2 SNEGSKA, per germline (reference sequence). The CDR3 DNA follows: TGCAGTGCTAGTTCCGGGACAGGGGTATACAATGAGCAGTTCTTC. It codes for CSASSGTGVYNEQFF.

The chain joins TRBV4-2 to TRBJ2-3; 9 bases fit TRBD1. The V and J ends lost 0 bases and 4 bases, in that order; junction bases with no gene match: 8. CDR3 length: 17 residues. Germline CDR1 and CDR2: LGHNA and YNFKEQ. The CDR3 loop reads CASSQELRTGDPDTQYF. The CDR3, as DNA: TGTGCCAGCAGCCAAGAGTTAAGGACAGGGGATCCAGATACGCAGTATTTT.

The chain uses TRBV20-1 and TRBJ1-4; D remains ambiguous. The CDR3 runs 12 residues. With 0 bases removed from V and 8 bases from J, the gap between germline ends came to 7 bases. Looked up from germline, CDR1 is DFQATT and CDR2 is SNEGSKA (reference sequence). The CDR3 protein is CSARDIGEKLFF. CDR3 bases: TGCAGTGCTAGAGATATCGGGGAAAAACTGTTTTTT.

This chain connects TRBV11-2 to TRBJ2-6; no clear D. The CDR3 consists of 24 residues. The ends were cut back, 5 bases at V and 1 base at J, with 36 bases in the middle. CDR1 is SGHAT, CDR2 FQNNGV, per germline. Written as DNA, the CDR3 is TGTGCCAGCAGCGTCCCGGCTCCGGTGGCGATCTTTGCCCCCTCTCAGTCTGGGGCCAACGTCCTGACTTTC. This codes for CASSVPAPVAIFAPSQSGANVLTF.

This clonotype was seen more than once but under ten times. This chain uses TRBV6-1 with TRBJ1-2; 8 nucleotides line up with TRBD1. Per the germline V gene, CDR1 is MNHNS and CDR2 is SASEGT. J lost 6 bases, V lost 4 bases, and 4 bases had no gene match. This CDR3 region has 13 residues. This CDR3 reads CASSGPGGNGYTF. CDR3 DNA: TGTGCCAGCAGTGGGCCAGGGGGCAATGGCTACACCTTC.

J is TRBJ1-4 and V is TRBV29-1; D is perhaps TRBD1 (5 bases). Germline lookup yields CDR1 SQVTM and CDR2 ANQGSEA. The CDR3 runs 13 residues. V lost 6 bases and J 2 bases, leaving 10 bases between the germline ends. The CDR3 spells CSVNRGTNEKLFF. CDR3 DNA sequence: TGCAGCGTCAACCGGGGGACTAATGAAAAACTGTTTTTT.

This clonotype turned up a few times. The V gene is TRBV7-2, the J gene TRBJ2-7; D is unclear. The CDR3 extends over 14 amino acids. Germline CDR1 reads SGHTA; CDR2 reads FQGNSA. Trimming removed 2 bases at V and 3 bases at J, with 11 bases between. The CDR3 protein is CASSLLGNGYEQYF. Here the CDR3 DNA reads TGTGCCAGCAGCTTATTAGGGAATGGCTACGAGCAGTACTTC.

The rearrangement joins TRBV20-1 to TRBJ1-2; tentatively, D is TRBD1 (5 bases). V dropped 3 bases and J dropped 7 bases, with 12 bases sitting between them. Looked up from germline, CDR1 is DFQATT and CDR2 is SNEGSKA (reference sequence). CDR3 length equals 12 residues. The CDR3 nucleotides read TGCAGTGCTAGTAGACAGTCCTCTGGCTACACCTTC. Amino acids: CSASRQSSGYTF.

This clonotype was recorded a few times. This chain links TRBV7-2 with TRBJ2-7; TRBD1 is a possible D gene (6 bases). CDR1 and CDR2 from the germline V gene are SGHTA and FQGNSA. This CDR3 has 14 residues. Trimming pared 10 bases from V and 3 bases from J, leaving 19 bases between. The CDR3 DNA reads TGTGCCACAAATTCCAGGGGATTGGGCTACGAGCAGTACTTC. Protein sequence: CATNSRGLGYEQYF.

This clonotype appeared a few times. Written as DNA, the CDR3 is TGTGCCGCCGGACAGGGGGAAGGCTACACCTTC. It codes for CAAGQGEGYTF. The chain couples TRBV6-5 to TRBJ1-2; 10 bases agree with TRBD1. After removal of 11 bases from V and 8 bases from J, the junction contained 5 bases not matched to a gene. This CDR3 has 11 residues. CDR1 is MNHEY, CDR2 SVGAGI, per germline.